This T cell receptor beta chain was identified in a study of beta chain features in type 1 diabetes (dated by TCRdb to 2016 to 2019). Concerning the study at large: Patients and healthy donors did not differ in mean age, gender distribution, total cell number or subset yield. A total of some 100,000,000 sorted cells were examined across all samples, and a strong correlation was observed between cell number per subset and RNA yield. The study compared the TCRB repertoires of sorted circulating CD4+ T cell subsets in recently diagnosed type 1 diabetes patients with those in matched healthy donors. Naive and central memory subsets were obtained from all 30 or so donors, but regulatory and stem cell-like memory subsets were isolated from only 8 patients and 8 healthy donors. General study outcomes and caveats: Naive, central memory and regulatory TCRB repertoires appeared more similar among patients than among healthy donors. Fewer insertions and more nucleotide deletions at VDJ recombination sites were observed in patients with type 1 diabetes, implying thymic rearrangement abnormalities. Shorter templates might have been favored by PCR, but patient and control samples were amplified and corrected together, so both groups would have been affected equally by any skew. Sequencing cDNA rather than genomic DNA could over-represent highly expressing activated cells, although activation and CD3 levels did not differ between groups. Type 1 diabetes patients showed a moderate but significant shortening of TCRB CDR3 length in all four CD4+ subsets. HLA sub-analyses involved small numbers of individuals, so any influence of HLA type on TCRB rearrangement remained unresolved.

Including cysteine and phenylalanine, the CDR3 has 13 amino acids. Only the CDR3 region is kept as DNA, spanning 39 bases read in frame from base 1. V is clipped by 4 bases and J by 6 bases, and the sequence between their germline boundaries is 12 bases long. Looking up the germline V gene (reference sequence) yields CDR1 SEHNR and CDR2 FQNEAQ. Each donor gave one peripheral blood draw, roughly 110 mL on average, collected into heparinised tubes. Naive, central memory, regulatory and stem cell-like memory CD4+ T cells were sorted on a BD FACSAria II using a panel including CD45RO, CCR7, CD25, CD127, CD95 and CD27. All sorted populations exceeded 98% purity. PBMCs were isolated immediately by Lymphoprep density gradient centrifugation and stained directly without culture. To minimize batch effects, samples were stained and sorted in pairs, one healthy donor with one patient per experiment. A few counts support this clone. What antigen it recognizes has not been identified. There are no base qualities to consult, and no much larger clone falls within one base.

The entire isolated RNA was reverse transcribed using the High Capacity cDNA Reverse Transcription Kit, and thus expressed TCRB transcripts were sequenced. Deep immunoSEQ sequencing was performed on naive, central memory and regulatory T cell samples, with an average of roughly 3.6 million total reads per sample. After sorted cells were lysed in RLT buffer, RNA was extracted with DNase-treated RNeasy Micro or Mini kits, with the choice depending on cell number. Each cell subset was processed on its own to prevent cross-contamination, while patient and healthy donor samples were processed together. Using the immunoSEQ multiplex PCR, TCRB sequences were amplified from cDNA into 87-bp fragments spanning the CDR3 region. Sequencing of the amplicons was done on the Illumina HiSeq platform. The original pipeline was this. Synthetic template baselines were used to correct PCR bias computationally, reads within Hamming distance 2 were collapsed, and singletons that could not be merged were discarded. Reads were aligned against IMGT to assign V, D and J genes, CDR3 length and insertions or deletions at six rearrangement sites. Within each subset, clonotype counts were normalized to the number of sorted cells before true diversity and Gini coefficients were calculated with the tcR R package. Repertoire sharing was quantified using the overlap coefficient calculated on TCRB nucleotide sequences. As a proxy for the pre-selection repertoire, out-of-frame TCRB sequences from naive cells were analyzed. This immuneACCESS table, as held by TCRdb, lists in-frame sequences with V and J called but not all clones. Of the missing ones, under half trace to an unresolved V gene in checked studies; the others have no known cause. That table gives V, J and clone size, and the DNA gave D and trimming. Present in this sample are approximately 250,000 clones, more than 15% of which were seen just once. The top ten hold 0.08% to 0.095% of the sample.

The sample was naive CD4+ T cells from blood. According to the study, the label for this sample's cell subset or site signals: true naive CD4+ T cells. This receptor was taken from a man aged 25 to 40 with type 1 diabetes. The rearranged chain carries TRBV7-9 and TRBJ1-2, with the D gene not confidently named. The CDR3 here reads CASSSAGYDGYTF. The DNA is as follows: TGTGCCAGCAGCTCAGCGGGGTACGATGGCTACACCTTC. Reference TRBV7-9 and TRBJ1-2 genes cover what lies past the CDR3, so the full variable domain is DTGVSQNPRHKITKRGQNVTFRCDPISEHNRLYWYRQTLGQGPEFLTYFQNEAQLEKSRLLSDRFSAERPKGSFSTLEIQRTEQGDSAMYLCASSSAGYDGYTFGSGTRLTVV.